This T cell receptor beta chain was observed in a study of cytomegalovirus exposure and HLA in healthy donors. It was with 60 Vbeta and 13 Jbeta primers that the PCR ran. Data came from immunoSEQ multiplex PCR; TCRdb stores just in-frame clones and leaves some out. This table has 200,000 to 250,000 clones, over 75% appearing once. The CDR3 is 19 residues long. J was trimmed by 1 base and V by 0 bases; bases with no gene match: 11. Germline CDR1 KGHSH, CDR2 LQKENI. The sequence was obtained from a human donor in good health. The rearrangement joins TRBV18 to TRBJ2-7; 11 bases match TRBD1. Sequenced material: PBMCs. The CDR3 protein is CASSPPGIIGTGGSYEQYF. In DNA, the CDR3 is TGTGCCAGCTCACCACCGGGGATAATAGGGACAGGGGGTTCCTACGAGCAGTACTTC.